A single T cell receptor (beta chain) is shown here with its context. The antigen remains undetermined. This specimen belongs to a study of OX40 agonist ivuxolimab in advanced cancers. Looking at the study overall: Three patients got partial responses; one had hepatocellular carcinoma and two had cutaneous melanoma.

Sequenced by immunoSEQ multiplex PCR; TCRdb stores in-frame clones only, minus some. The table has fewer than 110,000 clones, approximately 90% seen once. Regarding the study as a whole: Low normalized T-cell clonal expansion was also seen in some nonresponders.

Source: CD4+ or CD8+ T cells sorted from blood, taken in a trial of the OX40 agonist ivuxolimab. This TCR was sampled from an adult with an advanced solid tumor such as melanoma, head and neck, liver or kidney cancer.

The CDR3 is CASSFVQGGMNTEAFF. CDR3 nucleotides: TGTGCCAGCAGCTTCGTACAGGGTGGGATGAACACTGAAGCTTTCTTT. V is TRBV7-9 and J is TRBJ1-1; D may be TRBD1 (6 bases). The CDR3 sequence is 16 residues long. Trimming took 3 bases from V and 0 from J, leaving 14 bases between them. CDR1 and CDR2 from the germline V gene are SEHNR and FQNEAQ (reference sequence).